This T cell receptor (beta chain) was sequenced during a study of molecular identifiers for immune sequencing clone quantification. Construction of naive CD8 libraries employed about 20,000 to 1,100,000 sorted cells together with 10%, 30% or 50% RNA. For naive CD8 T cells, sorting used the CD8+CD4-CCR7+CD45RA+ phenotype. CDR3 length: 15 residues. V lost 1 base to trimming and J lost 7 bases; unmatched junction nucleotides: 5. Germline V lookup: CDR1 SGHKS, CDR2 YYEKEE (reference sequence). The authors built bulk TCR libraries by previously described methods with listed TCR primers. Via MiXCR, TCRdb re-called the PCR reads, giving one row per CDR3 protein. Of about 320,000 distinct CDR3 sequences listed, 20% to 25% are singletons. Whole-study findings and limits: Clones of above 20 RNA copies carried over 99% of effector molecules; in naive cells they carried under 1%.

This clonotype was observed at least ten times. The antigen remains unidentified. The clonotype comes from a human donor in good health. Some libraries in this study had Jurkat cell RNA spiked in. The chain employs TRBV5-5 and TRBJ1-6, with TRBD1 matching over 7 bases. The sample comprised naive CD8+ T cells from blood, with Jurkat cell RNA spiked in. Subset given: FACS-sorted CD8+CD4-CCR7+CD45RA+ naive T cells. Here the CDR3 reads CASSLRGRENSPLHF. The DNA of the CDR3 is TGTGCCAGCAGCTTGAGGGGGCGCGAGAATTCACCCCTCCACTTT.